This T cell receptor beta chain was identified in a study of blood T cell repertoires in COVID-19. At the level of the study: There were acute and convalescent COVID-19 samples, and they came from the United States, Italy and Spain. T cells, B-cell-depleted T cells, or PBMCs provided the cDNA or gDNA that served as material.

V gave up 0 bases and J gave up 7 bases, with 12 bases separating them. The CDR3 runs to 14 residues. Germline values: CDR1 LGHNA, CDR2 YNFKEQ. Original handling: Amplified reference gene primers provided the basis for estimating nucleated cell counts. Assay used: immunoSEQ multiplex PCR; TCRdb lists only in-frame clones, some missing. V, J and clone size are those of that table, while D and trimming were read from the DNA. Seen here are roughly 110,000 clones, 71% observed once, and the top ten hold roughly 0.86%. Sequencing used peripheral blood. The source is a human donor with acute or convalescent COVID-19. The donor label of this sample is uncertain. The chain links TRBV4-2 to TRBJ1-2; D not resolved. This CDR3 reads CASSQERVSGGYTF. The CDR3 DNA reads TGTGCCAGCAGCCAAGAACGGGTGTCGGGTGGCTACACCTTC.